Following are 32 T cell receptor beta chains from one sample sequenced in a study of preoperative IRX-2 immunotherapy in early breast cancer. TCRdb's table, derived via immunoSEQ multiplex PCR, lists solely in-frame clones and lacks some. Among a few thousand clones, 80% were seen once, and the ten largest hold under 6.5%. Documented treatment: preoperative locoregional IRX-2 cytokine immunotherapy. Specimen: tumor tissue, collected before IRX-2 immunotherapy. The receptors were sampled from a human donor with breast cancer.

The V and J genes are TRBV11-3 and TRBJ1-4; D is possibly TRBD1 (5 bases). This CDR3 region has 16 residues. Per the germline V gene, CDR1 is SGHNT and CDR2 is YENEEA. V was shortened by 7 bases and J by 4 bases, with 19 bases between the two germline ends. The CDR3 sequence is CASNYGGEDYNEKLFF. As DNA, the CDR3 is TGTGCCAGCAACTACGGGGGGGAGGACTATAATGAAAAACTGTTTTTT.

The rearrangement joins TRBV5-1 to TRBJ2-3; D unclear. V lost 0 bases, J lost 6 bases, and 11 bases lay in between. CDR3 length: 14 residues. Germline values: CDR1 SGHRS, CDR2 YFSETQ. The chain's CDR3 is CASSLDVLRDTQYF. The CDR3 DNA follows: TGCGCCAGCAGCTTGGACGTACTACGGGATACGCAGTATTTT.

The CDR3 DNA sequence: TGTGCCAGCATTAGAGGCCTCTCGGCTAGCGGGGAGCTGTTTTTT. Its translation: CASIRGLSASGELFF. The V and J genes are TRBV6-8 and TRBJ2-2; D remains ambiguous. The CDR3 runs to 15 residues. CDR1 is MNHGY, CDR2 SAAAGT, per germline. The germline V and J ends were trimmed by 7 bases and 7 bases, with 19 bases remaining between them.

The rearrangement links TRBV5-1 to TRBJ1-2, with 10 bases lining up with TRBD1. Looked up from germline, CDR1 is SGHRS and CDR2 is YFSETQ. Trimming removed 0 bases from V and 6 bases from J; junction bases left unmatched: 5. CDR3 length equals 15 residues. The CDR3 DNA reads as TGCGCCAGCAGCTTGGGGGACAGGGGCTTACATGGCTACACCTTC. Protein: CASSLGDRGLHGYTF.

J is TRBJ1-2 and V is TRBV19; D gene uncertain. Germline V lookup: CDR1 LNHDA, CDR2 SQIVND (reference sequence). The CDR3 runs to 12 residues. Deletions cut 6 bases from V and 8 bases from J, with 13 bases between. The CDR3 DNA is TGTGCCAGTAGGACTCAAGCCTGGGGCTACACCTTC. Translated, it gives CASRTQAWGYTF.

V and J are TRBV29-1 and TRBJ2-5; either TRBD1 or TRBD2 may supply D (6 bases each). Germline V gene lookup returns CDR1 SQVTM and CDR2 ANQGSEA. The CDR3 is 12 residues long. Trimming cost V 6 bases and J 5 bases, with 13 bases left between them. This chain's CDR3 is CSVLRGEETQYF. In DNA form, the CDR3 reads TGCAGCGTCCTTAGGGGGGAGGAGACCCAGTACTTC.

The V and J genes are TRBV10-2 and TRBJ1-1; D gene unclear. The CDR3 covers 14 residues. Trimming removed 1 base from V and 11 bases from J, with 17 bases in between. CDR1 is WSHSY, CDR2 SAAADI, per germline. The DNA of the CDR3 is TGCGCCAGCAGTGAGTTTTTGGGTCGGCTGTCGGCTTTCTTT. It codes for CASSEFLGRLSAFF.

This clone was counted between two and nine times. The rearrangement uses TRBV19 and TRBJ1-1; a possible D gene is TRBD1 (6 bases). There are 17 residues in the CDR3. The germline V gene encodes CDR1 LNHDA and CDR2 SQIVND (reference sequence). V gave up 1 base and J gave up 1 base, with 16 bases separating them. The CDR3 loop is CASSIGWAGEGNTEAFF. In DNA, the CDR3 is TGTGCCAGTAGTATAGGTTGGGCAGGGGAAGGGAACACTGAAGCTTTCTTT.

The chain employs TRBV30 and TRBJ1-2, with D perhaps TRBD1 (5 bases). The germline gives CDR1 GTSNPN, CDR2 SVGIG (reference sequence). Deletions cut 1 base from V and 8 bases from J, with 17 bases between. The CDR3 loop spans 14 amino acids. Written as DNA, the CDR3 is TGTGCCTGGAGTGAACGGCCCAGGGCAGAGGGCTACACCTTC. Amino acids: CAWSERPRAEGYTF.

Turning to this clone: A read error may produce the germline difference seen at one junction end. X marks the residue encoded by a base that is unread or ambiguous. The chain carries TRBV30 and TRBJ2-3, with D possibly called TRBD1 or TRBD2 (6 bases each). The CDR3 is made up of 14 amino acids. Germline-derived CDR1 and CDR2 are GTSNPN and SVGIG (reference sequence). Written as DNA, the CDR3 is TGTGCCTGGAGTGTAAAGGGGGGCACAGATACGCARTATTTT. Protein: CAWSVKGGTDTXYF. In full, the CDR3 reads CAWSVKGGTDTQYF.

The rearrangement uses TRBV18 and TRBJ1-3, with D hard to call. V gave up 6 bases and J gave up 0 bases, with 9 bases separating them. Germline CDR1 is KGHSH and CDR2 is LQKENI. The CDR3 loop spans 14 amino acids. This chain's CDR3 is CASSWGSSGNTIYF. For the CDR3, the DNA is TGTGCCAGCTCTTGGGGAAGCTCTGGAAACACCATATATTTT.

The chain uses TRBV28 and TRBJ1-4; TRBD1 aligns across 7 bases. J was trimmed by 4 bases and V by 4 bases; bases with no gene match: 3. Germline V gene sequence: CDR1 MDHEN, CDR2 SYDVKM. The CDR3 sequence is 14 residues long. The CDR3, as DNA: TGTGCCAGCAGTTCGGGACAGAATAATGAAAAACTGTTTTTT. This translates into CASSSGQNNEKLFF. Supplemented by reference TRBV28 and TRBJ1-4, the full variable domain reads DVKVTQSSRYLVKRTGEKVFLECVQDMDHENMFWYRQDPGLGLRLIYFSYDVKMKEKGDIPEGYSVSREKKERFSLILESASTNQTSMYLCASSSGQNNEKLFFGSGTQLSVL.

This clone was recorded only once. V and J are TRBV30 and TRBJ2-7; TRBD1 aligns across 10 bases. J was trimmed by 6 bases and V by 7 bases; bases with no gene match: 9. Per the germline V gene, CDR1 is GTSNPN and CDR2 is SVGIG (reference sequence). This CDR3 comprises 13 residues. For the CDR3, the DNA is TGTGCCTTCTGCCGGGACAGGGGCGGCGAGCAGTACTTC. Its translation is CAFCRDRGGEQYF.

The rearrangement uses TRBV7-5 and TRBJ2-3; the table's D call, TRBD1, has no DNA check behind it. TRBV7-5 is labeled a pseudogene. There are 16 residues in the CDR3. The CDR3 DNA reads as TGTGCCAGCAGCCCCCGCGGAAACAGGTACACAGATACGCAGTATTTT. Residues: CASSPRGNRYTDTQYF.

The rearrangement links TRBV6-8 to TRBJ2-1; TRBD2 agrees at 11 bases. J lost 7 bases, V lost 6 bases, and 8 bases had no gene match. The CDR3 spans 15 residues. CDR1 is MNHGY and CDR2 is SAAAGT in the germline V gene. The CDR3 here is CASSETSGSGNEQFF. As DNA, the CDR3 is TGTGCCAGCAGCGAAACTAGCGGGAGTGGGAATGAGCAGTTCTTC.

CDR3 residues: CASSPGTASYNEQFF. The CDR3 bases are TGTGCCAGCTCACCCGGGACGGCCTCCTACAATGAGCAGTTCTTC. This sequence joins TRBV18 and TRBJ2-1; either TRBD1 or TRBD2 may fit D (5 bases each). Germline loops: CDR1 KGHSH, CDR2 LQKENI. CDR3 length equals 15 residues. Trimming pared 3 bases from V and 0 bases from J, leaving 9 bases between.

This chain joins TRBV19 and TRBJ1-3; D call uncertain. The V gene's germline CDR1 is LNHDA and CDR2 SQIVND (reference sequence). This CDR3 contains 13 residues. Trimming pared 7 bases from V and 0 bases from J, leaving 7 bases between. CDR3: CASIDISGNTIYF. CDR3 in DNA: TGTGCCAGTATAGACATCTCTGGAAACACCATATATTTT. Full variable domain (outside the CDR3, taken from reference TRBV19 and TRBJ1-3): DGGITQSPKYLFRKEGQNVTLSCEQNLNHDAMYWYRQDPGQGLRLIYYSQIVNDFQKGDIAEGYSVSREKKESFPLTVTSAQKNPTAFYLCASIDISGNTIYFGEGSWLTVV.

The CDR3 is CAIRKGDTEAFF. CDR3 bases: TGTGCCATCAGGAAGGGGGACACTGAAGCTTTCTTT. The chain joins TRBV6-8 to TRBJ1-1; a weak D match, TRBD1 (6 bases). V was cut by 10 bases and J by 3 bases, with 12 bases left in between. CDR3 length: 12 amino acids. Germline CDR1 and CDR2: MNHGY and SAAAGT.

The chain combines TRBV6-8 with TRBJ1-4, with no clear D. Germline CDR1 and CDR2: MNHGY and SAAAGT. V was cut by 5 bases and J by 0 bases, with 10 bases left in between. The CDR3 totals 15 residues. CDR3 DNA sequence: TGTGCCAGCAGTAACGACCTTGCAACTAATGAAAAACTGTTTTTT. Its translation is CASSNDLATNEKLFF.

The gene calls are TRBV5-1 and TRBJ1-1, with D possibly TRBD1 on 6 matching bases. This CDR3 spans 16 amino acids. V lost 4 bases, J lost 7 bases, and 23 bases lay in between. Germline CDR1 SGHRS, CDR2 YFSETQ. CDR3 in DNA: TGCGCCAGCAGCCCCGAGGGAGGGACATATGAGGTTGAAGCTTTCTTT. The encoded protein is CASSPEGGTYEVEAFF. Based on the CDR3 plus reference TRBV5-1 and TRBJ1-1, the full variable domain is KAGVTQTPRYLIKTRGQQVTLSCSPISGHRSVSWYQQTPGQGLQFLFEYFSETQRNKGNFPGRFSGRQFSNSRSEMNVSTLELGDSALYLCASSPEGGTYEVEAFFGQGTRLTVV.

This chain joins TRBV28 and TRBJ1-1; D might be TRBD1 (6 bases). The germline V gene has CDR1 MDHEN and CDR2 SYDVKM. Between the trimmed V and J ends, which lost 4 bases and 6 bases, there was a span of 12 bases. The CDR3 covers 13 residues. The CDR3 here is CASSYLDSPEAFF. CDR3 DNA sequence: TGTGCCAGCAGTTACCTGGACAGTCCTGAAGCTTTCTTT.

V usage is TRBV28 and J usage is TRBJ2-7, with 13 nucleotides matching TRBD2. V lost 5 bases to trimming and J lost 6 bases; unmatched junction nucleotides: 4. The CDR3 runs 14 residues. Germline loops: CDR1 MDHEN, CDR2 SYDVKM. CDR3 in amino acids: CASSLWTSGSEQYF. The CDR3 DNA follows: TGTGCCAGCAGTCTGTGGACTAGCGGGAGCGAGCAGTACTTC.

The rearrangement links TRBV5-1 to TRBJ2-3; D remains unclear. Germline CDR1 SGHRS, CDR2 YFSETQ. The CDR3 is made up of 14 amino acids. Trimming cost V 3 bases and J 0 bases, with 8 bases left between them. CDR3 in DNA: TGCGCCAGCAGCTGGTCCTTTAGCACAGATACGCAGTATTTT. Its protein product is CASSWSFSTDTQYF.

This chain uses TRBV10-2 with TRBJ1-6; TRBD1 matches at 7 bases. The germline gives CDR1 WSHSY, CDR2 SAAADI. This CDR3 contains 14 residues. With V trimmed by 7 bases and J by 9 bases, 9 bases remained unmatched. The CDR3 sequence is CASNQGTVGSPLHF. The DNA for the CDR3 is TGCGCCAGCAACCAGGGGACAGTCGGTTCACCCCTCCACTTT.

The chain employs TRBV23-1 and TRBJ2-4, with 8 bases aligning to TRBD1. TRBV23-1 is designated an ORF whose function remains uncertain. The V gene end was trimmed by 6 bases and the J gene end by 8 bases; junction bases not matched to a gene: 18. This CDR3 region has 17 residues. Here the CDR3 reads CASSTIGQGLDKYIQYF. The CDR3 nucleotides read TGCGCCAGCAGCACCATCGGACAGGGTCTGGATAAGTACATTCAGTACTTC.

The V and J genes are TRBV30 and TRBJ1-1, with D uncertain. From germline, CDR1 is GTSNPN and CDR2 SVGIG (reference sequence). CDR3 length: 11 amino acids. Trimming shortened V by 5 bases and J by 5 bases, and 9 bases separated the two germline ends. CDR3 DNA: TGTGCCTGGTTAGTTAAAACTGAAGCTTTCTTT. Its protein is CAWLVKTEAFF.

This rearrangement joins TRBV29-1 to TRBJ2-1; 12 bases line up with TRBD2. The germline V gene encodes CDR1 SQVTM and CDR2 ANQGSEA. V dropped 5 bases and J dropped 5; count of bases not matched to a gene: 10. CDR3 length equals 16 residues. The CDR3, as DNA: TGCAGCGTTCGCGGGCTAGCGGGAGGGCTCGACAATGAGCAGTTCTTC. It specifies CSVRGLAGGLDNEQFF.

J is TRBJ2-3 and V is TRBV6-8, with TRBD1 matching 8 bases. V dropped 6 bases and J dropped 1; count of bases not matched to a gene: 3. This CDR3 region has 14 residues. Per the germline V gene, CDR1 is MNHGY and CDR2 is SAAAGT. The CDR3 DNA follows: TGTGCCAGCAGGACGACAGGGGGCACAGATACGCAGTATTTT. Amino acids: CASRTTGGTDTQYF.

The rearrangement links TRBV11-3 to TRBJ2-7; TRBD2 might be the D (5 bases). CDR3 length equals 15 residues. V lost 1 base and J 3 bases, leaving 13 bases between the germline ends. The germline gives CDR1 SGHNT, CDR2 YENEEA. This CDR3 reads CASSLGGGEGYEQYF. The DNA of the CDR3 is TGTGCCAGCAGCTTAGGAGGAGGTGAGGGCTACGAGCAGTACTTC.

The rearrangement joins TRBV12-2 to TRBJ2-1; TRBD2, the D gene given by the table, was not confirmed from the DNA. TRBV12-2 is marked as a pseudogene. CDR3 length: 18 residues. CDR3 DNA: TGTGCCAGTAGAAGGGGAATAAATATAGCGGGGCTTAACAATGAGCAGTTCTTC. Protein product: CASRRGINIAGLNNEQFF.

This clone has a handful of counts. V usage is TRBV30 and J usage is TRBJ2-7, with TRBD1 identical over 10 bases. Trimming removed 4 bases from V and 3 bases from J; junction bases left unmatched: 3. Germline-derived CDR1 and CDR2 are GTSNPN and SVGIG (reference sequence). CDR3 size: 13 residues. In nucleotides, the CDR3 is TGTGCCTGGAATGGGGACAGGGGCTACGAGCAGTACTTC. Amino acid sequence: CAWNGDRGYEQYF.

This clone was detected only once. This chain uses TRBV11-3 with TRBJ1-4, with 10 bases matching TRBD1. With 5 bases clipped from V and 8 bases from J, the junction kept 8 bases outside the gene matches. This CDR3 is built from 15 residues. CDR1 is SGHNT, CDR2 YENEEA, per germline. DNA for the CDR3: TGTGCCAGCAGCCCTGGACAGGGGGTCGCGGAAAAACTGTTTTTT. It translates to CASSPGQGVAEKLFF.